Following are 23 T cell receptor beta chains from one sample sequenced in a study of T-cell reconstitution after alpha-beta-depleted transplantation in children. Unique molecular identifiers were used to barcode this TCRbeta library. Each CDR3 protein gets one entry after TCRdb re-called the PCR reads with MiXCR. This table has around 450,000 distinct CDR3 sequences, 10% to 13% appearing once. Sample: PBMCs, taken before TCRalphabeta/CD19-depleted stem cell transplant. The receptors derive from a child aged 2 to 15 with inherited bone marrow failure, due to receive a stem cell transplant.

This clonotype was seen many times. The rearrangement joins TRBV5-4 to TRBJ1-6; D might be TRBD1 (6 bases). This CDR3 contains 16 residues. Trimming removed 5 bases at V and 9 bases at J, with 21 bases between. Germline values: CDR1 SGHNT, CDR2 YYREEE (reference sequence). CDR3 in amino acids: CASSSFSQGFVSPLHF. The CDR3 bases are TGTGCCAGCAGTTCGTTCTCGCAGGGGTTTGTTTCACCCCTCCACTTT.

The chain couples TRBV11-2 to TRBJ1-3; possibly TRBD1 for D (6 bases). Germline CDR1 reads SGHAT; CDR2 reads FQNNGV. Trimming pared 5 bases from V and 0 bases from J, leaving 14 bases between. The CDR3 has 16 amino acids. In DNA form, the CDR3 reads TGTGCCAGCAGCAGCTCAAGGGGGAGCTCTGGAAACACCATATATTTT. This translates into CASSSSRGSSGNTIYF.

Many counts were recorded for this clonotype. This chain joins TRBV29-1 and TRBJ1-1; D is possibly TRBD1 (6 bases). The CDR3 covers 13 residues. From germline, CDR1 is SQVTM and CDR2 ANQGSEA. V gave up 2 bases and J gave up 5 bases, with 12 bases separating them. The CDR3 DNA follows: TGCAGCGTTGAAACAGGGAGAAGTACTGAAGCTTTCTTT. Its translation is CSVETGRSTEAFF.

This clonotype occurred many times. CDR3 bases: TGTGCCAGCTCACCACCGGCCGAGAGGAGCGAGCAGTACTTC. Amino acids: CASSPPAERSEQYF. The genes are TRBV18 and TRBJ2-7; D is unresolved. The CDR3 is made up of 14 amino acids. Trimming cost V 0 bases and J 6 bases, with 12 bases left between them. Germline V lookup: CDR1 KGHSH, CDR2 LQKENI.

This clonotype was seen at least ten times. This sequence joins TRBV4-1 and TRBJ2-7; 8 nucleotides match TRBD2. Germline lookup yields CDR1 MGHRA and CDR2 YSYEKL. The CDR3 is 15 amino acids. After removal of 1 base from V and 4 bases from J, the junction contained 6 bases not matched to a gene. The CDR3 sequence is CASSQGSGRRYEQYF. The CDR3 region has the DNA TGCGCCAGCAGCCAAGGGAGCGGGAGACGGTACGAGCAGTACTTC.

Ten or more counts support this clonotype. This chain joins TRBV5-4 and TRBJ2-3; 13 bases fit TRBD2. The V segment lost 3 bases and the J segment 3 bases; nucleotides outside the gene matches: 4. The CDR3 is 16 amino acids. Germline CDR1 SGHNT, CDR2 YYREEE (reference sequence). The DNA of the CDR3 is TGTGCCAGCAGCTCACTAGCGGGAGGGCTTACAGATACGCAGTATTTT. It yields the protein CASSSLAGGLTDTQYF.

This clonotype showed up many times. The chain carries TRBV27 and TRBJ2-2; the D is unclear. This CDR3 contains 15 residues. Germline CDR1 is MNHEY and CDR2 is SMNVEV (reference sequence). V shed 3 bases and J shed 0 bases, with 8 bases lying between them. In nucleotides, the CDR3 is TGTGCCAGCAGTTTTGTGGGATCGAACACCGGGGAGCTGTTTTTT. Amino acids: CASSFVGSNTGELFF.

In its sample, this clonotype was seen many times. The chain carries TRBV28 and TRBJ2-3; 8 bases are shared with TRBD2. CDR1 is MDHEN and CDR2 is SYDVKM in the germline V gene. V was pared by 5 bases and J by 2 bases, with 9 bases of the junction left unmatched. This CDR3 is 16 amino acids long. CDR3 protein: CASSIIAGRSTDTQYF. In DNA form, the CDR3 reads TGTGCCAGCAGTATAATAGCGGGAAGATCCACAGATACGCAGTATTTT.

Many counts were recorded for this clonotype. The V and J genes are TRBV29-1 and TRBJ2-3; TRBD2 matches 9 bases. The germline gives CDR1 SQVTM, CDR2 ANQGSEA. The CDR3 covers 14 residues. V lost 3 bases and J lost 5; bases outside the gene matches: 6. The CDR3 region has the DNA TGCAGCGTTGATGGGCGGGAGGGCCTAGATACGCAGTATTTT. It encodes CSVDGREGLDTQYF.

This clonotype was counted ten times or more. V and J are TRBV7-6 and TRBJ2-7, with TRBD2 matching 9 bases. V gave up 1 base and J gave up 4 bases; unmatched junction bases: 5. Germline-derived CDR1 and CDR2 are SGHVS and FNYEAQ. CDR3 length: 15 residues. The CDR3 nucleotides are TGTGCCAGCAGCTTAGAGGGAGCGGGGGGATACGAGCAGTACTTC. Amino acids: CASSLEGAGGYEQYF.

This clonotype turned up a few times. The chain couples TRBV4-3 to TRBJ1-6; 8 bases agree with TRBD1. This CDR3 has 16 amino acids. Germline CDR1 is LGHNA and CDR2 is YSLEER. V was pared by 4 bases and J by 6 bases, with 8 bases of the junction left unmatched. The CDR3, as DNA: TGCGCCAGCAGCCTAGGACAGGGAAGCAGTAATTCACCCCTCCACTTT. Translated, it gives CASSLGQGSSNSPLHF.

The table lists this clonotype with a few counts. The genes are TRBV7-9 and TRBJ2-3; D is perhaps TRBD1 (5 bases). V dropped 2 bases and J dropped 2 bases, with 11 bases sitting between them. The length of the CDR3 is 15 residues. CDR1 is SEHNR and CDR2 is FQNEAQ in the germline V gene (reference sequence). CDR3 protein: CASSLTGRPTDTQYF. CDR3 sequence (DNA): TGTGCCAGCAGCTTAACAGGAAGACCCACAGATACGCAGTATTTT.

A few counts support this clonotype. The chain is built from TRBV27 and TRBJ2-2; 8 bases align to TRBD2. V shed 6 bases and J 4 bases; nucleotides not matched to a gene: 4. The germline V gene has CDR1 MNHEY and CDR2 SMNVEV (reference sequence). CDR3 size: 14 residues. The CDR3 sequence is CASRGLGGTGELFF. The DNA for the CDR3 is TGTGCCAGCAGGGGACTAGGCGGCACCGGGGAGCTGTTTTTT.

The table lists this clonotype with many counts. This sequence joins TRBV12-3 or TRBV12-4 and TRBJ2-2; D call uncertain. V was cut by 4 bases and J by 4 bases, with 10 bases left in between. The CDR3 has 14 residues. The CDR3 here is CASSYDGPTGELFF. The DNA for the CDR3 is TGTGCCAGCAGTTATGACGGCCCCACCGGGGAGCTGTTTTTT.

This clonotype was observed many times. The genes are TRBV9 and TRBJ2-5; D possibly uses TRBD1 or TRBD2 (5 bases each). In germline, CDR1 is SGDLS, CDR2 YYNGEE. With 0 bases removed from V and 0 bases from J, the gap between germline ends came to 9 bases. The CDR3 loop spans 15 amino acids. CDR3 coding DNA: TGTGCCAGCAGCGTAGCGAGGGGTCACCAAGAGACCCAGTACTTC. Its translation: CASSVARGHQETQYF.

To note about this clonotype: The junction departs from germline at one end; a sequencing error may be responsible. The V and J genes are TRBV10-3 and TRBJ2-5; 8 bases agree with TRBD1. The length of the CDR3 is 14 residues. CDR1 and CDR2 (germline): ENHRY, SYGVKD. CDR3 coding DNA: TGTCCCATCAGGACGACAGGGGTTGGAGAGACCCAGTACTTC. This encodes CPIRTTGVGETQYF.

Many counts were recorded for this clonotype. This rearrangement joins TRBV7-8 to TRBJ2-7; either TRBD1 or TRBD2 may fit D (5 bases each). Germline V gene sequence: CDR1 SGHVS, CDR2 FQNEAQ. V lost 1 base, J lost 9 bases, and 13 bases lay in between. The CDR3 runs to 13 residues. CDR3 loop: CASSLGQRSGQYF. The CDR3 DNA follows: TGTGCCAGCAGCTTAGGACAGCGGTCCGGGCAGTACTTC.

This sequence joins TRBV6-2 or TRBV6-3 and TRBJ1-2; possible D gene TRBD1, 6 bases. CDR3 length: 11 amino acids. Germline V gives CDR1 MNHEY, CDR2 SVGEGT. V shed 8 bases and J shed 4 bases, with 8 bases lying between them. The CDR3 DNA follows: TGTGCCAGCTCGGGGGCCTATGGCTACACCTTC. It is translated as CASSGAYGYTF.

The V call is TRBV15, the J call TRBJ2-1; unclear D gene. This CDR3 is 15 amino acids long. Germline values: CDR1 LNHNV, CDR2 YYDKDF (reference sequence). The V and J ends lost 5 bases and 1 base respectively, with 12 bases between them. The CDR3 nucleotides are TGTGCCACCAGCTTAGTCTTTGCGTCCTACAATGAGCAGTTCTTC. Protein: CATSLVFASYNEQFF.

This clonotype was observed many times. The chain couples TRBV4-3 to TRBJ2-3; tentatively, D is TRBD2 (6 bases). Trimming took 2 bases from V and 1 from J, leaving 10 bases between them. The germline gives CDR1 LGHNA, CDR2 YSLEER. The length of the CDR3 is 15 residues. The CDR3 region is CASSQTGTGTDTQYF. The CDR3 nucleotides are TGCGCCAGCAGCCAAACCGGGACTGGCACAGATACGCAGTATTTT.

On this clonotype itself: The junction differs from germline at one of its ends, possibly a read error. The J gene is TRBJ2-1, the V gene TRBV20-1; TRBD2 aligns across 11 bases. CDR1 and CDR2 from the germline V gene are DFQATT and SNEGSKA (reference sequence). CDR3 length: 17 amino acids. This chain's CDR3 is CCARDPALAGVYNEQFF. In DNA, the CDR3 is TGCTGTGCTAGAGACCCGGCACTAGCGGGGGTTTACAATGAGCAGTTCTTC.

The chain has TRBV5-1 and TRBJ2-1; 8 nucleotides match TRBD1. The CDR3 extends over 13 amino acids. Germline CDR1 is SGHRS and CDR2 is YFSETQ. V was pared by 3 bases and J by 6 bases, with 2 bases of the junction left unmatched. DNA for the CDR3: TGCGCCAGCAGCTCGACAGGGGCCAATGAGCAGTTCTTC. Its protein product is CASSSTGANEQFF.

This clonotype was recorded many times. The V and J genes are TRBV5-1 and TRBJ2-5, with 7 bases fitting TRBD1. The CDR3 consists of 15 residues. CDR1 and CDR2 from the germline V gene are SGHRS and YFSETQ. The V segment lost 2 bases and the J segment 3 bases; nucleotides outside the gene matches: 7. The CDR3: CASSFVGTEEETQYF. CDR3 coding DNA: TGCGCCAGCAGCTTCGTGGGGACAGAGGAAGAGACCCAGTACTTC.